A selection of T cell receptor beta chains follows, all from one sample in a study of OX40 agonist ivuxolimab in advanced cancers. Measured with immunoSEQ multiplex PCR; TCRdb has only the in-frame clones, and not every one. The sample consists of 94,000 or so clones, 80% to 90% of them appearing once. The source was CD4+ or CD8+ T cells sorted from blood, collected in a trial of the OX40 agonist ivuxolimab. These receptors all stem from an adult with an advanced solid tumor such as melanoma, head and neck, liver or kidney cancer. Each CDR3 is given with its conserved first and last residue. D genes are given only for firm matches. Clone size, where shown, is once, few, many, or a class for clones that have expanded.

CASSESYGNTIYF,TGCGCCAGCAGTGAGTCTTACGGAAACACCATATATTTT,TRBV10-1,NA,TRBJ1-3,13,NA
CASSTLYRSPNTGELFF,TGTGCCAGCAGTACCCTTTACAGGTCCCCAAACACCGGGGAGCTGTTTTTT,TRBV27,NA,TRBJ2-2,17,NA
CASSRGQGDYEQYF,TGTGCCAGCAGCCGAGGACAGGGTGATTACGAGCAGTACTTC,TRBV7-2,TRBD1,TRBJ2-7,14,NA
CASSGGTGVEQYF,TGTGCCAGCAGCGGGGGGACAGGGGTAGAGCAGTACTTC,TRBV9,TRBD1,TRBJ2-7,13,NA
CASSVQGSSYEQYF,TGTGCCAGCAGCGTTCAGGGCAGCTCCTACGAGCAGTACTTC,TRBV11-2,NA,TRBJ2-7,14,NA
CSVRAKDTEAFF,TGCAGCGTTCGGGCTAAGGACACTGAAGCTTTCTTT,TRBV29-1,NA,TRBJ1-1,12,NA
CASSPGQNFYGYTF,TGTGCCAGCAGTCCGGGCCAAAATTTCTATGGCTACACCTTC,TRBV28,NA,TRBJ1-2,14,once
CASSLSQGSGYTF,TGTGCCAGCAGTTTATCTCAGGGAAGTGGCTACACCTTC,TRBV28,NA,TRBJ1-2,13,NA
CASSEQGGEPQHF,TGTGCCAGCAGTGAGCAGGGTGGAGAGCCCCAGCATTTT,TRBV6-4,NA,TRBJ1-5,13,NA
CASSLPQRQPQHF,TGTGCCAGCAGTTTACCCCAAAGGCAGCCCCAGCATTTT,TRBV28,NA,TRBJ1-5,13,NA
CASSSPGSYNEQFF,TGTGCCAGCAGCTCTCCGGGATCCTACAATGAGCAGTTCTTC,TRBV7-2,NA,TRBJ2-1,14,NA
CASHRGGGYTDTQYF,TGTGCCAGCCACAGAGGGGGGGGTTACACAGATACGCAGTATTTT,TRBV7-2,NA,TRBJ2-3,15,NA
CASRRGNTGELFF,TGTGCCAGCAGGCGGGGGAACACCGGGGAGCTGTTTTTT,TRBV2,NA,TRBJ2-2,13,few
CASRMTRADTQYF,TGTGCCAGCCGTATGACCAGGGCAGATACGCAGTATTTT,TRBV6-5,NA,TRBJ2-3,13,NA
CASTPGEGTYEQYF,TGTGCCAGCACCCCTGGAGAGGGAACCTACGAGCAGTACTTC,TRBV7-9,NA,TRBJ2-7,14,once
CASSLAAGSYEQYF,TGCGCCAGCAGCTTGGCCGCAGGCTCCTACGAGCAGTACTTC,TRBV5-1,NA,TRBJ2-7,14,NA
CASVRDSSSYEQYF,TGTGCCAGCGTCCGGGACAGTAGCTCCTACGAGCAGTACTTC,TRBV2,TRBD1,TRBJ2-7,14,NA
CAISESTQETQYF,TGTGCCATCAGTGAGTCGACCCAAGAGACCCAGTACTTC,TRBV10-3,NA,TRBJ2-5,13,NA
CASSVGLEVNYGYTF,TGTGCCAGCAGCGTAGGGCTGGAGGTGAACTATGGCTACACCTTC,TRBV9,NA,TRBJ1-2,15,NA
CASSQEGASGEVNEQFF,TGCGCCAGCAGCCAAGAGGGAGCGAGCGGGGAGGTAAATGAGCAGTTCTTC,TRBV4-1,TRBD2,TRBJ2-1,17,NA
CASSFEPDSEYNEQFF,TGTGCCAGCAGCTTCGAACCGGACAGTGAGTACAATGAGCAGTTCTTC,TRBV7-8,NA,TRBJ2-1,16,few
CATRLDRVNEKLFF,TGTGCCACTCGATTGGACAGAGTTAATGAAAAACTGTTTTTT,TRBV2,NA,TRBJ1-4,14,once
CASSLGQGHTDTQYF,TGTGCCAGCAGCTTAGGGCAGGGACACACAGATACGCAGTATTTT,TRBV7-9,NA,TRBJ2-3,15,NA
CASSQEAGGGYGYTF,TGCGCCAGCAGCCAAGAGGCCGGCGGGGGATATGGCTACACCTTC,TRBV4-3,NA,TRBJ1-2,15,NA
CASRTLLSTDTQYF,TGTGCCAGCAGGACCCTACTCAGCACAGATACGCAGTATTTT,TRBV7-8,NA,TRBJ2-3,14,NA
CASSIASSGADEQFF,TGTGCCAGTAGTATAGCGTCTAGCGGGGCGGATGAGCAGTTCTTC,TRBV19,TRBD2,TRBJ2-1,15,NA
CASSSEYGGYTF,TGTGCCAGCAGCTCCGAATACGGGGGCTACACCTTC,TRBV7-9,NA,TRBJ1-2,12,NA
CASRSDSSEAFF,TGTGCCAGCAGGTCGGACAGTTCTGAAGCTTTCTTT,TRBV7-2,NA,TRBJ1-1,12,NA
CAGNRANQPQHF,TGTGCCGGAAATCGGGCCAATCAGCCCCAGCATTTT,TRBV28,NA,TRBJ1-5,12,NA
CASSIGRGRGETQYF,TGTGCCAGTAGTATTGGCCGGGGACGAGGGGAGACCCAGTACTTC,TRBV19,NA,TRBJ2-5,15,once
CSVQETQYF,TGCAGCGTACAAGAGACCCAGTACTTC,TRBV20-1,NA,TRBJ2-5,9,NA
CASSPFLAVIAKNIQYF,TGTGCCAGCAGTCCGTTCCTAGCTGTAATAGCCAAAAACATTCAGTACTTC,TRBV27,NA,TRBJ2-4,17,few
CASSILPGQGAPQPQHF,TGTGCCAGTAGTATCCTGCCGGGACAGGGGGCTCCTCAGCCCCAGCATTTT,TRBV19,TRBD1,TRBJ1-5,17,NA